The 19 T cell receptor beta chains below come from one sample, sequenced in a study of Ad26.COV2.S vaccination and SARS-CoV-2 variants. Repertoires were generated with immunoSEQ multiplex PCR, while TCRdb's copy carries only in-frame clones and drops some. The sample carries some 410,000 clones, around 92% recorded once. Treatment described: roughly 19 received Ad26.COV2.S at low or high dose, single or two shots; several received placebo; per-sample allocation not given. Day 63 after the first injection of vaccine or placebo was the sampling time. Specimen: peripheral blood, collected in a trial of Ad26.COV2.S vaccine versus placebo. The receptors here all came from a person between 18 and 65 years old who received the Ad26.COV2.S COVID-19 vaccine or a placebo.

This clone was picked up one time. The chain has TRBV4-3 and TRBJ2-7, with D unresolved. Trimming removed 4 bases from V and 2 bases from J, with 9 bases in between. The length of the CDR3 is 13 residues. Germline V lookup: CDR1 LGHNA, CDR2 YSLEER. CDR3 residues: CASSPDLTYEQYF. CDR3 DNA sequence: TGCGCCAGCAGCCCGGACCTAACCTACGAGCAGTACTTC.

Points on this clone: The same CDR3 arises from other DNA sequences in this sample as well. CDR3 residues: CASSLAGGNTGELFF. The DNA of the CDR3 is TGTGCCAGCTCACTAGCGGGGGGGAACACCGGGGAGCTGTTTTTT. V usage is TRBV19 and J usage is TRBJ2-2; 12 positions agree with TRBD2. There are 15 residues in the CDR3. Losses at the gene ends were 9 bases for V and 1 base for J; bases not matched to a gene: 3. Per the germline V gene, CDR1 is LNHDA and CDR2 is SQIVND (reference sequence).

V is TRBV9 and J is TRBJ2-3; D is unclear. V gave up 3 bases and J gave up 1 base, with 9 bases separating them. Germline lookup yields CDR1 SGDLS and CDR2 YYNGEE. CDR3 size: 14 residues. The chain's CDR3 is CASSAWARTDTQYF. DNA of the CDR3: TGTGCCAGCAGCGCCTGGGCCCGCACAGATACGCAGTATTTT.

This rearrangement joins TRBV3-1 (or the pseudogene TRBV3-2) to TRBJ2-1, with 11 bases aligning to TRBD2. J lost 9 bases, V lost 3 bases, and 7 bases had no gene match. CDR3 length equals 15 residues. CDR1 and CDR2 from the germline V gene are LGHDT and YNNKEL (reference sequence). In DNA, the CDR3 is TGTGCCAGCAGCCAGGGTCTAGCGGGGGGTAGTGAGCAGTTCTTC. It is translated as CASSQGLAGGSEQFF.

The rearrangement links TRBV30 to TRBJ2-4; TRBD2 agrees at 10 bases. Germline trimming cut 0 bases from V and 4 bases from J; bases unmatched to any gene: 3. The CDR3 totals 15 residues. CDR1 is GTSNPN, CDR2 SVGIG, per germline (reference sequence). CDR3 amino acids: CAWSVIAGGKNIQYF. The CDR3 DNA reads as TGTGCCTGGAGTGTGATAGCGGGGGGTAAAAACATTCAGTACTTC.

This chain uses TRBV4-3 with TRBJ2-7, with D possibly being TRBD1 (6 bases). Germline assignment: CDR1 LGHNA and CDR2 YSLEER. There are 16 residues in the CDR3. Trimming cost V 5 bases and J 4 bases, with 21 bases left between them. For the CDR3, the DNA is TGCGCCAGCAGCAGCCAGGGGTGGCAGGGGACATACGAGCAGTACTTC. Encoded protein: CASSSQGWQGTYEQYF.

The chain couples TRBV19 to TRBJ2-1; tentative D call: TRBD2 (6 bases). The CDR3 has 14 residues. In germline, CDR1 is LNHDA, CDR2 SQIVND (reference sequence). Between the trimmed V and J ends, which lost 4 bases and 15 bases, there was a span of 22 bases. DNA for the CDR3: TGTGCCAGTAGTACGGATACTAGGCCGGGGGAGGCGTTCTTC. Translating it yields CASSTDTRPGEAFF. Variable domain in full (rest from reference TRBV19 and TRBJ2-1): DGGITQSPKYLFRKEGQNVTLSCEQNLNHDAMYWYRQDPGQGLRLIYYSQIVNDFQKGDIAEGYSVSREKKESFPLTVTSAQKNPTAFYLCASSTDTRPGEAFFGPGTRLTVL.

The V and J genes are TRBV21-1 and TRBJ2-2; the D call in the table, TRBD1, was not verified against the DNA. TRBV21-1 is tagged as a pseudogene. This CDR3 has 19 amino acids. The DNA for the CDR3 is TGTGCCAGCAGCAATCTCCATAATCGGACAGGGGAGAACACCGGGGAGCTGTTTTTT. This encodes CASSNLHNRTGENTGELFF.

The CDR3 nucleotides read TGTGCCAGCAGGCTCTCGCCAGGGTTTGGCTATGGCTACACCTTC. Translation: CASRLSPGFGYGYTF. The V gene is TRBV28, the J gene TRBJ1-2; weak D call: TRBD1 (5 bases). The germline V gene has CDR1 MDHEN and CDR2 SYDVKM. The CDR3 extends over 15 amino acids. Trimming took off 6 bases at V and 4 bases at J, with 18 bases between the two ends.

This rearrangement joins TRBV4-3 to TRBJ2-7; D unresolved. Germline V lookup: CDR1 LGHNA, CDR2 YSLEER. The CDR3 length is 16 residues. The germline V and J ends were trimmed by 2 bases and 1 base, with 15 bases remaining between them. The CDR3: CASSQSDGTYSYEQYF. CDR3 nucleotide sequence: TGCGCCAGCAGCCAATCGGACGGCACCTATTCCTACGAGCAGTACTTC.

The gene calls are TRBV7-8 and TRBJ2-1; 9 nucleotides agree with TRBD2. CDR1 and CDR2 (germline): SGHVS, FQNEAQ. V gave up 2 bases and J gave up 8 bases; unmatched junction bases: 7. The CDR3 has 15 residues. CDR3 in amino acids: CASSLRRTSDHEQFF. The CDR3 DNA reads as TGTGCCAGCAGCTTAAGGAGGACTAGCGATCATGAGCAGTTCTTC.

A single count supports this clone. Other DNA sequences in this specimen translate into the identical CDR3. V and J are TRBV18 and TRBJ2-3, with TRBD1 as a possible D gene (5 bases). V was pared by 3 bases and J by 0 bases, with 10 bases between. Germline V gene lookup returns CDR1 KGHSH and CDR2 LQKENI. The CDR3 has 15 amino acids. The CDR3 region has the DNA TGTGCCAGCTCACCCCAGGGTGCTAGCACAGATACGCAGTATTTT. Translation: CASSPQGASTDTQYF.

This sequence joins TRBV5-1 and TRBJ2-7, with D possibly TRBD1 on 6 matching bases. Germline V gene lookup returns CDR1 SGHRS and CDR2 YFSETQ. This CDR3 region has 14 residues. V lost 4 bases to trimming and J lost 3 bases, with 14 bases between them. The CDR3 coding sequence is TGCGCCAGCAGCCCCGGGGCAGGGGTCTACGAGCAGTACTTC. Translated: CASSPGAGVYEQYF.

This chain joins TRBV5-3 and TRBJ2-5, with 7 bases matching TRBD2. TRBV5-3 is noted as an ORF with a role that remains uncertain. Trimming at V came to 3 bases and at J to 9 bases, leaving 11 bases not matched to a gene. This CDR3 is built from 14 residues. The CDR3: CARSSRLAGWPQYF. CDR3 coding DNA: TGTGCCAGAAGCTCCCGACTAGCAGGGTGGCCCCAGTACTTC.

The chain carries TRBV7-9 and TRBJ2-5; D is perhaps TRBD1 or TRBD2 (5 bases each). The ends were cut back, 5 bases at V and 4 bases at J, with 20 bases in the middle. The V gene's germline CDR1 is SEHNR and CDR2 FQNEAQ (reference sequence). There are 16 residues in the CDR3. As DNA, the CDR3 is TGTGCCAGCAGCGAGGGATTGGGGCCCCGGGGAGAGACCCAGTACTTC. Translating it yields CASSEGLGPRGETQYF. The full variable domain, its missing parts supplied by reference TRBV7-9 and TRBJ2-5, is DTGVSQNPRHKITKRGQNVTFRCDPISEHNRLYWYRQTLGQGPEFLTYFQNEAQLEKSRLLSDRFSAERPKGSFSTLEIQRTEQGDSAMYLCASSEGLGPRGETQYFGPGTRLLVL.

The J gene is TRBJ2-2, the V gene TRBV21-1; the table gives TRBD1 as D, unverified against the DNA. TRBV21-1 is described as a pseudogene. This CDR3 region has 19 residues. The CDR3 DNA is TGTGCCAGCAGCAAAGCGCTCCTTTGGGACAGGGTCTCCACCGGGGAGCTGTTTTTT. Protein sequence: CASSKALLWDRVSTGELFF.

The chain has TRBV27 and TRBJ2-3; D remains unclear. V shed 3 bases and J shed 3 bases, with 10 bases lying between them. The CDR3 runs 14 residues. Germline CDR1 and CDR2: MNHEY and SMNVEV (reference sequence). This CDR3 reads CASSFWAKTDTQYF. The CDR3 DNA reads as TGTGCCAGCAGTTTCTGGGCTAAAACAGATACGCAGTATTTT.

CDR3 region: CASSQGTGGPSSYEQYF. The CDR3 region has the DNA TGCGCCAGCAGCCAAGGTACCGGGGGGCCGAGCTCCTACGAGCAGTACTTC. This chain links TRBV4-3 with TRBJ2-7, with TRBD2 as a possible D gene (7 bases). Germline V gives CDR1 LGHNA, CDR2 YSLEER. CDR3 length: 17 amino acids. Deletions cut 1 base from V and 0 bases from J, with 16 bases between.

The genes are TRBV5-4 and TRBJ2-7; TRBD1 might be the D (5 bases). The V and J ends lost 0 bases and 3 bases respectively, with 10 bases between them. The CDR3 contains 14 residues. Germline loops: CDR1 SGHNT, CDR2 YYREEE (reference sequence). CDR3 coding DNA: TGTGCCAGCAGCTTGGGGGTAGGGGACTACGAGCAGTACTTC. Its protein is CASSLGVGDYEQYF. The entire variable domain, with the rest obtained from reference TRBV5-4 and TRBJ2-7, is as follows: ETGVTQSPTHLIKTRGQQVTLRCSSQSGHNTVSWYQQALGQGPQFIFQYYREEENGRGNFPPRFSGLQFPNYSSELNVNALELDDSALYLCASSLGVGDYEQYFGPGTRLTVT.